What follows is one T cell receptor (beta chain) and its context. Its cognate antigen is unknown. TCRdb keeps only in-frame clones here, not all; method: immunoSEQ multiplex PCR. The sample has about 22,000 clones; roughly 90% are singletons. CDR1 and CDR2 from the germline V gene are SGHRS and YFSETQ. With 1 base removed from V and 0 bases from J, the gap between germline ends came to 13 bases. The CDR3 length is 16 residues. This entry is derived from a study of T cells after posttransplantation cyclophosphamide. Findings of the study overall: Blood and skin or GI T cell repertoires showed limited TRB overlap.

Sampled 1 year posttransplant, controls received myeloablative marrow transplants, methotrexate and a calcineurin inhibitor. The sequence was obtained from a female patient aged 45-65 years who received an allogeneic stem cell transplant from an unrelated donor, was CMV-positive, and had chronic GVHD only. Some T cells may have come from the graft donor. The specimen comprised PBMCs, sampled after an allogeneic stem cell transplant with a calcineurin inhibitor and methotrexate. J is TRBJ1-1 and V is TRBV5-1; D might be TRBD1 (6 bases). The CDR3 loop is CASSLRVRQVNTEAFF. As DNA, the CDR3 is TGCGCCAGCAGCTTGAGGGTGCGACAGGTGAACACTGAAGCTTTCTTT.